This record covers a single TCR beta chain. Its antigen is unknown. TCRdb called the 5' RACE reads again in MiXCR, with one record for every CDR3 protein. Of 670,000 or so distinct CDR3 sequences listed, around 20% are singletons. The sample comes from a study of CD8 T cells in ankylosing spondylitis. Broader study findings: Within ankylosing spondylitis blood, a TCR beta motif made up of several highly homologous variants appeared to be characteristic.

V lost 8 bases to trimming and J lost 6 bases, with 12 bases between them. Germline V gene lookup returns CDR1 ENHRY and CDR2 SYGVKD. This CDR3 is built from 12 residues. This clonotype was obtained from a male donor with ankylosing spondylitis. This chain joins TRBV10-3 and TRBJ2-3; tentatively, D is TRBD2 (5 bases). Sequenced sample: blood, either unsorted or a sorted T cell fraction (not recorded which). The CDR3 region has the DNA TGTGCCATCTCCTCCGCGGGCGATACGCAGTATTTT. It encodes CAISSAGDTQYF.